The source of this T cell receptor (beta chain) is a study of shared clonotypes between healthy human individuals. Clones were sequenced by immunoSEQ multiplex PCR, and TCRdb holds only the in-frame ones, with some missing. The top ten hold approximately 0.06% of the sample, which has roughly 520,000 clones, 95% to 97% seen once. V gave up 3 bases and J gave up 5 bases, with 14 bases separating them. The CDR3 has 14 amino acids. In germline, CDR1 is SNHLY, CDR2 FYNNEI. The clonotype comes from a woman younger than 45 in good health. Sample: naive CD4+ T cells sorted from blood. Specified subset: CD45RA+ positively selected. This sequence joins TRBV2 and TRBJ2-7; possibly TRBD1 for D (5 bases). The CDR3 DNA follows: TGTGCCAGCAGTGACCCCCAGGGAACTCACGAGCAGTACTTC. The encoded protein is CASSDPQGTHEQYF.